A selection of T cell receptor beta chains follows, all from one sample in a study of radiotherapy plus CTLA-4 blockade in lung cancer. Only in-frame clones appear in the TCRdb table, and some are missing; sequencing was by immunoSEQ multiplex PCR. The profile shows over 80,000 clones, around 86% of them singletons. Sequencing was performed on peripheral blood, taken from a patient treated with radiotherapy plus ipilimumab. The receptors come from a human donor with non-small cell lung cancer that progressed on radiotherapy plus ipilimumab. Each CDR3 is given with its conserved first and last residue. Fields, in order: J gene, D gene, V gene, clone size, CDR3 DNA, CDR3 protein. D genes are given only for firm matches. Expanded clones are given a class, and other clones once, few, many or no size at all.

j_gene: TRBJ2-2
d_gene: NA
v_gene: TRBV30
abundance: NA
CDR3nt: TGTGCCTGGAACCGGGACCCCCTCACCGGGGAGCTGTTTTTT
CDR3aa: CAWNRDPLTGELFF

j_gene: TRBJ2-1
d_gene: TRBD2
v_gene: TRBV4-2
abundance: NA
CDR3nt: TGTGCCAGCAGCCAAGCGGAGCGGGGGGTCGATGAGCAGTTCTTC
CDR3aa: CASSQAERGVDEQFF

j_gene: TRBJ1-3
d_gene: NA
v_gene: TRBV6-5
abundance: NA
CDR3nt: TGTGCCAGCAGTGCCGGGGGCTCTGGAAACACCATATATTTT
CDR3aa: CASSAGGSGNTIYF

j_gene: TRBJ1-3
d_gene: NA
v_gene: TRBV2
abundance: NA
CDR3nt: TGTGCCAGCAGTGAGCCAAGGTCTGGAAACACCATATATTTT
CDR3aa: CASSEPRSGNTIYF

j_gene: TRBJ1-2
d_gene: NA
v_gene: TRBV7-9
abundance: NA
CDR3nt: TGTGCCAGCAGCTTAGCGCCGGGAACAAACTATGGCTACACCTTC
CDR3aa: CASSLAPGTNYGYTF

j_gene: TRBJ2-1
d_gene: NA
v_gene: TRBV19
abundance: NA
CDR3nt: TGTGCCAGTAGTGTTATCCGCCGGGACTCCAGTTTGGGGGAGCAGTTCTTC
CDR3aa: CASSVIRRDSSLGEQFF

j_gene: TRBJ1-6
d_gene: NA
v_gene: TRBV5-3
abundance: NA
CDR3nt: TGTGCCAGAAGTAAGGGGAAGTTCAGCTCCTATAATTCACCCCTCCACTTT
CDR3aa: CARSKGKFSSYNSPLHF

j_gene: TRBJ1-2
d_gene: TRBD1
v_gene: TRBV10-3
abundance: NA
CDR3nt: TGTGCCATCAGTGAGCAGGGGGGTAGTTCGTATGGCTACACCTTC
CDR3aa: CAISEQGGSSYGYTF

j_gene: TRBJ1-2
d_gene: TRBD1
v_gene: TRBV9
abundance: NA
CDR3nt: TGTGCCAGCAGCGTTCCCTCGACAGGGGGCTATGGCTACACCTTC
CDR3aa: CASSVPSTGGYGYTF

j_gene: TRBJ2-1
d_gene: NA
v_gene: TRBV10-3
abundance: NA
CDR3nt: TGTGCCATCAGTGGCAATCTAGGGGTCGCTTCCTACAATGAGCAGTTCTTC
CDR3aa: CAISGNLGVASYNEQFF

j_gene: TRBJ1-4
d_gene: NA
v_gene: TRBV6-6
abundance: NA
CDR3nt: TGTGCCAGCAGTTACCTCGGACCTAATGAAAAACTGTTTTTT
CDR3aa: CASSYLGPNEKLFF

j_gene: TRBJ2-7
d_gene: NA
v_gene: TRBV5-1
abundance: once
CDR3nt: TGCGCCAGCAGCACCGGCCGGGACTTCGGGGAGCAGTACTTC
CDR3aa: CASSTGRDFGEQYF

j_gene: TRBJ1-2
d_gene: NA
v_gene: TRBV2
abundance: NA
CDR3nt: TGTGCCAGCAGCGCGACAGAGAGGACCACCGATGGCTACACCTTC
CDR3aa: CASSATERTTDGYTF

j_gene: TRBJ1-1
d_gene: NA
v_gene: TRBV2
abundance: NA
CDR3nt: TGTGCCAGCAGTCGTAGGGAGGCGAACACTGAAGCTTTCTTT
CDR3aa: CASSRREANTEAFF

j_gene: TRBJ2-7
d_gene: TRBD1
v_gene: TRBV7-6
abundance: NA
CDR3nt: TGTGCCAGCAGTCAACAGGGGGGTGTGGAGCAGTACTTC
CDR3aa: CASSQQGGVEQYF

j_gene: TRBJ1-2
d_gene: NA
v_gene: TRBV9
abundance: NA
CDR3nt: TGTGCCAGCAGCGCGTGGGGGGACTATGGCTACACCTTC
CDR3aa: CASSAWGDYGYTF

j_gene: TRBJ2-2
d_gene: NA
v_gene: TRBV6-5
abundance: NA
CDR3nt: TGTGCCAGTTCCAAGGGGTCCACAACCACCGGGGAGCTGTTTTTT
CDR3aa: CASSKGSTTTGELFF

j_gene: TRBJ1-5
d_gene: TRBD1
v_gene: TRBV5-6
abundance: NA
CDR3nt: TGTGCCAGCAGCTTGTTAGGACAGGGTAGCAATCAGCCCCAGCATTTT
CDR3aa: CASSLLGQGSNQPQHF

j_gene: TRBJ2-2
d_gene: NA
v_gene: TRBV27
abundance: NA
CDR3nt: TGTGCCAGCAGTTGGAGGACATCGAACACCGGGGAGCTGTTTTTT
CDR3aa: CASSWRTSNTGELFF

j_gene: TRBJ2-3
d_gene: NA
v_gene: TRBV11-3
abundance: NA
CDR3nt: TGTGCCAGCAGCCAACGAAGCGCAGATACGCAGTATTTT
CDR3aa: CASSQRSADTQYF

j_gene: TRBJ1-1
d_gene: NA
v_gene: TRBV5-1
abundance: NA
CDR3nt: TGCGCCAGCAGCTTGGTGGGCAGGGGCCAAGCTTTCTTT
CDR3aa: CASSLVGRGQAFF

j_gene: TRBJ1-6
d_gene: NA
v_gene: TRBV25-1
abundance: NA
CDR3nt: TGTGCCAGCGAGAGCTCCTATAATTCACCCCTCCACTTT
CDR3aa: CASESSYNSPLHF

j_gene: TRBJ2-7
d_gene: TRBD1
v_gene: TRBV27
abundance: NA
CDR3nt: TGTGCCAGCAGTAGGGACAGCTACTACGAGCAGTACTTC
CDR3aa: CASSRDSYYEQYF

j_gene: TRBJ2-5
d_gene: NA
v_gene: TRBV5-1
abundance: NA
CDR3nt: TGCGCCAGCACGCTCTCGGGACGGGGACCCTGGGAGACCCAGTACTTC
CDR3aa: CASTLSGRGPWETQYF

j_gene: TRBJ1-5
d_gene: NA
v_gene: TRBV6-6
abundance: NA
CDR3nt: TGTGCCAGCAGTTACCAGGGGAGAGGCAATCAGCCCCAGCATTTT
CDR3aa: CASSYQGRGNQPQHF

j_gene: TRBJ1-2
d_gene: NA
v_gene: TRBV25-1
abundance: once
CDR3nt: TGTGCCAGCAGTGAGGGTGACAGGTATTATGGCTACACCTTC
CDR3aa: CASSEGDRYYGYTF

j_gene: TRBJ1-5
d_gene: TRBD1
v_gene: TRBV6-1
abundance: NA
CDR3nt: TGTGCCAGCAGTCGGGGACAGCTAAATCAGCCCCAGCATTTT
CDR3aa: CASSRGQLNQPQHF

j_gene: TRBJ1-3
d_gene: TRBD1
v_gene: TRBV6-1
abundance: NA
CDR3nt: TGTGCCAGCATCATGGACAGGGGGGCTGGAAACACCATATATTTT
CDR3aa: CASIMDRGAGNTIYF

j_gene: TRBJ2-3
d_gene: NA
v_gene: TRBV5-1
abundance: NA
CDR3nt: TGCGCCAGCAGCTTCGTAGGGGGGACAGATACGCAGTATTTT
CDR3aa: CASSFVGGTDTQYF

j_gene: TRBJ1-1
d_gene: NA
v_gene: TRBV11-2
abundance: NA
CDR3nt: TGTGCCAGCAGCCTAGGTTTGTCACGGGGGGCTGAAGCTTTCTTT
CDR3aa: CASSLGLSRGAEAFF

j_gene: TRBJ2-7
d_gene: NA
v_gene: TRBV5-4
abundance: NA
CDR3nt: TGTGCCAGCAGCTTGTATGGTTCCCCGGGTGAGCAGTACTTC
CDR3aa: CASSLYGSPGEQYF

j_gene: TRBJ1-4
d_gene: TRBD1
v_gene: TRBV7-9
abundance: NA
CDR3nt: TGTGCCAGCAGCTTAGACAGGGGGAGGACTGAAAAACTGTTTTTT
CDR3aa: CASSLDRGRTEKLFF

j_gene: TRBJ1-4
d_gene: NA
v_gene: TRBV6-1
abundance: NA
CDR3nt: TGTGCCAGCAGTGGGGGGCCGCCTAATGAAAAACTGTTTTTT
CDR3aa: CASSGGPPNEKLFF

j_gene: TRBJ1-6
d_gene: TRBD1
v_gene: TRBV5-1
abundance: NA
CDR3nt: TGCGCCAGCAGCCAAGGACAGGGGCATAATTCACCCCTCCACTTT
CDR3aa: CASSQGQGHNSPLHF

j_gene: TRBJ1-1
d_gene: TRBD1
v_gene: TRBV29-1
abundance: NA
CDR3nt: TGCAGCGTCCCCCCCGGACAGGGCCTGAACACTGAAGCTTTCTTT
CDR3aa: CSVPPGQGLNTEAFF

j_gene: TRBJ2-7
d_gene: TRBD1
v_gene: TRBV9
abundance: NA
CDR3nt: TGTGCCAGCAGCGTAGTGGGGACAGGGGTCTACGAGCAGTACTTC
CDR3aa: CASSVVGTGVYEQYF

j_gene: TRBJ1-4
d_gene: NA
v_gene: TRBV19
abundance: NA
CDR3nt: TGTGCCAGTAGTATGGGCAGGTGGAATGAAAAACTGTTTTTT
CDR3aa: CASSMGRWNEKLFF

j_gene: TRBJ1-5
d_gene: NA
v_gene: TRBV2
abundance: once
CDR3nt: TGTGCCAGCAGTGAAGTGAGATTGGCGGCTTATAGCAATCAGCCCCAGCATTTT
CDR3aa: CASSEVRLAAYSNQPQHF

j_gene: TRBJ2-7
d_gene: TRBD2
v_gene: TRBV6-9
abundance: NA
CDR3nt: TGTGCCAGCAGTGAAGGACTAGCGGGAGTCGAGCAGTACTTC
CDR3aa: CASSEGLAGVEQYF

j_gene: TRBJ1-5
d_gene: NA
v_gene: TRBV5-5
abundance: NA
CDR3nt: TGTGCCAGCAGCTTAGATGTCGGGAGTCAGCCCCAGCATTTT
CDR3aa: CASSLDVGSQPQHF

j_gene: TRBJ2-3
d_gene: NA
v_gene: TRBV18
abundance: NA
CDR3nt: TGTGCCAGCTCACCCACAGATACGCAGTATTTT
CDR3aa: CASSPTDTQYF

j_gene: TRBJ1-4
d_gene: NA
v_gene: TRBV11-2
abundance: NA
CDR3nt: TGTGCCAGCAGCTCCCCCGCGGCGGGTGAAAAACTGTTTTTT
CDR3aa: CASSSPAAGEKLFF

j_gene: TRBJ2-2
d_gene: TRBD1
v_gene: TRBV6-4
abundance: NA
CDR3nt: TGTGCCAGCAGTGACGGTAGGACAGGGAACACCGGGGAGCTGTTTTTT
CDR3aa: CASSDGRTGNTGELFF

j_gene: TRBJ2-5
d_gene: NA
v_gene: TRBV6-4
abundance: NA
CDR3nt: TGTGCCAGCAGGTCCCGTAGACAGCAACAAGAGACCCAGTACTTC
CDR3aa: CASRSRRQQQETQYF

j_gene: TRBJ2-3
d_gene: NA
v_gene: TRBV21-1
abundance: many
CDR3nt: TGTGCCAGCAGCAAAGAGGCGGGAGCATGCACAGATACGCAGTATTTT
CDR3aa: CASSKEAGACTDTQYF

j_gene: TRBJ1-2
d_gene: NA
v_gene: TRBV20-1
abundance: NA
CDR3nt: TGCAGTGCTAGTGTACAGTCTGGCTACACCTTC
CDR3aa: CSASVQSGYTF

j_gene: TRBJ2-1
d_gene: TRBD1
v_gene: TRBV5-1
abundance: NA
CDR3nt: TGCGCCAGCAGCCAGGGACAGGGCGGGTCCTACAATGAGCAGTTCTTC
CDR3aa: CASSQGQGGSYNEQFF

j_gene: TRBJ1-2
d_gene: NA
v_gene: TRBV27
abundance: NA
CDR3nt: TGTGCCAGCAGTTACCAGGGCTGGGACTATGGCTACACCTTC
CDR3aa: CASSYQGWDYGYTF

j_gene: TRBJ1-1
d_gene: NA
v_gene: TRBV4-3
abundance: once
CDR3nt: TGCGCCAGCAGCATTTGGGGGGGCACTGAAGCTTTCTTT
CDR3aa: CASSIWGGTEAFF

j_gene: TRBJ1-2
d_gene: NA
v_gene: TRBV5-1
abundance: NA
CDR3nt: TGCGCCAGCAGCTTAGACACACCCAGCTTTGGTGGCTACACCTTC
CDR3aa: CASSLDTPSFGGYTF

j_gene: TRBJ2-7
d_gene: NA
v_gene: TRBV7-9
abundance: NA
CDR3nt: TGTGCCAGCAGCAAAGACCGGGACACCTTCTCCTACGAGCAGTACTTC
CDR3aa: CASSKDRDTFSYEQYF

j_gene: TRBJ1-1
d_gene: NA
v_gene: TRBV9
abundance: NA
CDR3nt: TGTGCCAGCAGCGTAGCCACGGGCGGTGAAGCTTTCTTT
CDR3aa: CASSVATGGEAFF

j_gene: TRBJ1-1
d_gene: NA
v_gene: TRBV10-3
abundance: NA
CDR3nt: TGTGCCATCAGTGAGTCGGGGGCGGCGAACACTGAAGCTTTCTTT
CDR3aa: CAISESGAANTEAFF

j_gene: TRBJ2-1
d_gene: NA
v_gene: TRBV28
abundance: NA
CDR3nt: TGTGCCAGCAGGCTCGGGGGGACAGCTAGGGCCGAGCAGTTCTTC
CDR3aa: CASRLGGTARAEQFF

j_gene: TRBJ1-5
d_gene: NA
v_gene: TRBV21-1
abundance: NA
CDR3nt: TGTGCCAGCAGCAAAAAAGGCTGGCTGGACAGAGAGAATAGCAATCAGCCCCAGCATTTT
CDR3aa: CASSKKGWLDRENSNQPQHF

j_gene: TRBJ2-2
d_gene: NA
v_gene: TRBV5-1
abundance: NA
CDR3nt: TGCGCCAGCAGCTTGGCGTACACCGGGGAGCTGTTTTTT
CDR3aa: CASSLAYTGELFF

j_gene: TRBJ2-3
d_gene: NA
v_gene: TRBV2
abundance: few
CDR3nt: TGTGCCAGCAGTGGGGGCAGGGGAACAGATACGCAGTATTTT
CDR3aa: CASSGGRGTDTQYF

j_gene: TRBJ2-3
d_gene: NA
v_gene: TRBV10-3
abundance: NA
CDR3nt: TGTGCCATCAGACTCGGCGGGGATACGCAGTATTTT
CDR3aa: CAIRLGGDTQYF